The present entry profiles one TCR beta chain with its context. CDR1 is LNHNV, CDR2 YYDKDF, per germline (reference sequence). The trim removed 5 bases at V and 5 bases at J, leaving 6 bases unmatched. The CDR3 consists of 14 residues. Data came from immunoSEQ multiplex PCR; TCRdb stores just in-frame clones and leaves some out. This sample carries about 730,000 clones, 80% to 90% of them seen once, and the ten largest clones take around 0.0094%. These data are taken from a study of shared T cell receptors in the human thymus. The same sample was also used in a study of human thymus T cells.

The sample was thymocytes. J is TRBJ1-2 and V is TRBV15, with 9 positions matching TRBD1. The source is a girl under three years old with a congenital heart defect. The DNA of the CDR3 is TGTGCCACCAGCGGGACAGGGCCGCATTATGGCTACACCTTC. It translates to CATSGTGPHYGYTF.